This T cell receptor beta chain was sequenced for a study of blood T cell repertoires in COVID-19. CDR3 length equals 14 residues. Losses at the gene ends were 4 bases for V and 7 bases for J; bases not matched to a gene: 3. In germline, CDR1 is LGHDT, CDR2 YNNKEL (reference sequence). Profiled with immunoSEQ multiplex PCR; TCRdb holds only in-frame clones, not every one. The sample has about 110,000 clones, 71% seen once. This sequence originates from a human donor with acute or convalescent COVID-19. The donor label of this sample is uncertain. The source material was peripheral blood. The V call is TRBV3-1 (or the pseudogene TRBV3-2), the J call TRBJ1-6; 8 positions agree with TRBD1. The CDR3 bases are TGTGCCAGCAGCCGAAGGACAGGGAATTCACCCCTCCACTTT. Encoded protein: CASSRRTGNSPLHF.